In this sample, the clone carrying this T cell receptor beta chain turned up a few times. V lost 0 bases, J lost 1 base, and 7 bases lay in between. Germline assignment: CDR1 SGDLS and CDR2 YYNGEE. The CDR3 has 14 amino acids. The data originate from a study of T cells in Graves' hyperthyroidism and ophthalmopathy. On the study more broadly: Peripheral blood was secured at the point of initial diagnosis, before any treatment.

The TCR beta CDR3 regions underwent amplification using RNA transcripts as the source. The HTBI set primed first-round TCR CDR3 RT-PCR. Each CDR3 protein is one row after TCRdb ran MiXCR on the multiplex PCR reads. The table records under 400,000 distinct CDR3 sequences, 21% of them present only once. Input material: blood. The V and J genes are TRBV9 and TRBJ1-2; D remains ambiguous. The TCR originated in a woman aged 45-60 years with Graves' hyperthyroidism. The CDR3 nucleotides read TGTGCCAGCAGCGTAGGAGTAGTTAACTATGGCTACACCTTC. It codes for CASSVGVVNYGYTF.